This T cell receptor (delta chain) was obtained from a study of γδ T cells in repeated Plasmodium falciparum infection (dated by TCRdb to about 2021). The study in broad terms: In the natural-infection arm, Malian children exposed to intense seasonal malaria transmission were enrolled and compared against age and gender matched Australian children. Four controlled human malaria infections were administered to a few malaria-naive U.S. adults over 644 days by bites from P. falciparum NF54-infected Anopheles stephensi mosquitoes. Samples from controlled-infection subjects were taken at baseline, just before selected infections, and 21 days after each infection. The gammadelta TCR repertoires from Mali were analysed in two ways: cross-sectionally during periods with no transmission, and longitudinally across episodes of acute febrile malaria. Using both natural infection in Mali and controlled human malaria infection, the study looked at the way repeated Plasmodium falciparum infection shapes the human gammadelta T cell repertoire. Results the study describes overall, beyond this receptor: Vdelta2-negative gammadelta TCR repertoires from Malian children appeared more clonally expanded, less diverse and less shared than those of Australian children. In Vdelta2-negative, largely Vdelta1+, gammadelta TCR repertoires, repeated controlled infections appeared to drive waves of new clonotype selection. Generalizability was limited because the Malian cohort was drawn from a small rural village of predominantly one ethnic group. Vgamma9/Vdelta2+ TCR repertoires showed a highly stable polyclonal repertoire over time and infection, with many inter-individual overlapping TCRgamma sequences. Because the controlled-infection cohort was small, analysis of inter-individual variability in gammadelta T cell responses was limited.

CDR1 and CDR2 are read off the germline V gene as GEAIGNYY and EKD. The CDR3 spans 17 residues, from the cysteine through the phenylalanine. Only the CDR3 region is kept as DNA, spanning 51 bases read in frame from base 1. As for this clone: Its antigen has not been determined. The amino acid sequence in TCRdb belongs to a much larger clone and departs from this DNA's translation at residue 11, likely a sequencing read error; the sequence shown is translated from the DNA.

For bulk TCR repertoire analysis, Vgamma9/Vdelta2+ and Vdelta2-negative gammadelta T cell populations were flow-sorted out of peripheral blood mononuclear cells. Library creation used multiplex PCR. This sample was sequenced with an Illumina MiSeq. Both TCR gamma (TRG) and TCR delta (TRD) chains were sequenced from each sorted gammadelta T cell sample. Under the source paper's analysis protocol: Clonotype tree plots, accumulated frequency of the top 20 clonotypes, diversity index (DI) and D75 metrics were included in the repertoire analyses. TCRdb reprocessed the public data with the CATT caller; entries with the same nucleotide sequence were combined afterwards. These V and J calls originate from TCRdb's pipeline instead of the authors' own analysis. The sample has some 100,000 delta-chain clones on record, more than 1.4% of them singletons. The biggest ten clones account for around 8.1% of the sample.

The clonotype originates from a pool of human donors (malaria-infected and uninfected, not separated). This receptor chain uses TRDV2 and TRDJ3; TRDD3 is a weak D gene call, 5 bases matching. The J gene, missing from TCRdb, was assigned here through DNA to germline matching. Material for sequencing was gamma-delta T cells from blood. The sequenced DNA: TGTGCCTGTGACACCGAGAGGGTCTCCTGGGTCACCCGACAGATGTTTTTC. Translated, this gives CACDTERVSWVTRQMFF.